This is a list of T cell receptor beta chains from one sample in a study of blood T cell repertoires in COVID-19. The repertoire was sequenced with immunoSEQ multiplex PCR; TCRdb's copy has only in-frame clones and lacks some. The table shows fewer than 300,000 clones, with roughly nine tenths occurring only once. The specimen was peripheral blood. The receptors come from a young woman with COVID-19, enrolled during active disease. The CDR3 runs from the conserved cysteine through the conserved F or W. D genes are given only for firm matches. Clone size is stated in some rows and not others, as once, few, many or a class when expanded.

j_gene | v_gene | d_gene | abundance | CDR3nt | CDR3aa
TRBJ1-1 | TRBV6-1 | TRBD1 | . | TGTGCCAGCAGTGCAGACAGGGGGCGAGCGGTATGGACTGAAGCTTTCTTT | CASSADRGRAVWTEAFF
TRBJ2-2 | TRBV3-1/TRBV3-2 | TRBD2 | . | TGTGCCAGCAGCCAGGTAGCGGGAGGGCCCATCGGGGAGCTGTTTTTT | CASSQVAGGPIGELFF
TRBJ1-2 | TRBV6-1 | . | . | TGTGCCAGCAGTGAAGAACGGTGGTATGGCTACACCTTC | CASSEERWYGYTF
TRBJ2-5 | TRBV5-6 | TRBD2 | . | TGTGCCAGCAGCTTGGTAGCGGGGGAGACCCAGTACTTC | CASSLVAGETQYF
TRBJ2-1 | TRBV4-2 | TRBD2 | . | TGTGCCAGCAGTCCCTCCGGGACTAGCAACCCCTACAATGAGCAGTTCTTC | CASSPSGTSNPYNEQFF
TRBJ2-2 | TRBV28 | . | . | TGTGCCAGCAGTCCGTCCGGCACCGGGGAGCTGTTTTTT | CASSPSGTGELFF
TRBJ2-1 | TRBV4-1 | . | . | TGCGCCAGCAGCCGAAGGCTAGGGGATGAGCAGTTCTTC | CASSRRLGDEQFF
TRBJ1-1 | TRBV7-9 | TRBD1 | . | TGTGCCAGCAGCTTCACAGGGGACACTGAAGCTTTCTTT | CASSFTGDTEAFF
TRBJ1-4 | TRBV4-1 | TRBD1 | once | TGCGCCAGCAGCCAACTGGACAGGGAGTTAGAAAAACTGTTTTTT | CASSQLDRELEKLFF
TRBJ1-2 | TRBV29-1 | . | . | TGCAGCGTTGAATCCCATACAGGGTTTGGCTACACCTTC | CSVESHTGFGYTF
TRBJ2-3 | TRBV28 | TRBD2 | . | TGTGCCAGCAGTTCCCCCGCTAGCGGGAACACAGATACGCAGTATTTT | CASSSPASGNTDTQYF
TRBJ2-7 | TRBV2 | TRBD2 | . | TGTGCCAGCAGTGCCGCGGGAGTCTCCGAGCAGTACTTC | CASSAAGVSEQYF
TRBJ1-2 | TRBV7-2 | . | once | TGTGCCAGCAGCTTAGCTTTAACAGGGATCCATGGCTACACCTTC | CASSLALTGIHGYTF
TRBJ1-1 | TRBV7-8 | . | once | TGTGCCAGCAGCTCCCCACAGGGACCTGACACTGAAGCTTTCTTT | CASSSPQGPDTEAFF
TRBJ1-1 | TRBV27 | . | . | TGTGCCAGCAGGGGTGGCGGGGGGGGCACTGAAGCTTTCTTT | CASRGGGGGTEAFF
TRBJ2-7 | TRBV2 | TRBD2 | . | TGTGCCAGCAGGGGGGGACTAGCGGGAGTGGCAGAGCAGTACTTC | CASRGGLAGVAEQYF
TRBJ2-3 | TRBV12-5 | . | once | TGTGCTAGTGGTTGGGGACAACAAGTAGATACGCAGTATTTT | CASGWGQQVDTQYF
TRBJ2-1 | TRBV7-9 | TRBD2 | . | TGTGCCAGCAGCTTCCCCCCCGGACTAGCTGGGGGTGAGCAGTTCTTC | CASSFPPGLAGGEQFF
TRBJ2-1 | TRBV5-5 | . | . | TGTGCCAGCAGCATCGACAGAAGCTCCTACAATGAGCAGTTCTTC | CASSIDRSSYNEQFF
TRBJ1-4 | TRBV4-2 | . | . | TGTGCCAGCAGGGGGCAGGCGGCAAATGAAAAACTGTTTTTT | CASRGQAANEKLFF
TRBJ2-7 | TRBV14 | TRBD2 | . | TGTGCCAGCAGCCAATTTTCTAGCGGACCCTACGAGCAGTACTTC | CASSQFSSGPYEQYF
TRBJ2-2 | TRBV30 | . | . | TGTGCCTGGAGTACGGACAGTAACACCGGGGAGCTGTTTTTT | CAWSTDSNTGELFF
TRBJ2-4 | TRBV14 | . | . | TGTGCCAGCAGCCATTCTCTGCAGGGAATAAACATTCAGTACTTC | CASSHSLQGINIQYF
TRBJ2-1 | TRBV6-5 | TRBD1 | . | TGTGCCAGCAGTTCGTACCGGGACAGCCTCTACAATGAGCAGTTCTTC | CASSSYRDSLYNEQFF
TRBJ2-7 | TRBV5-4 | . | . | TGTGCCAGCAGCCAAGCCTTCGACTCCGGACTGGAGGAGCAGTACTTC | CASSQAFDSGLEEQYF
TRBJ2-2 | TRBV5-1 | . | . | TGCGCCAGCAGCCCCGGACAGCGAATGATTTTTGGGGAGCTGTTTTTT | CASSPGQRMIFGELFF
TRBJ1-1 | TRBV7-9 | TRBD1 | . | TGTGCCAGCAGCCCAACGGGACAGATGAACACTGAAGCTTTCTTT | CASSPTGQMNTEAFF
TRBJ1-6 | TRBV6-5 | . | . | TGTGCCAGCAGGCAGGGTGCCCTCGATAATTCACCCCTCCACTTT | CASRQGALDNSPLHF
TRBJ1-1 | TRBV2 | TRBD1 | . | TGTGCCAGCAGTCCCACAGGGGATACTGAAGCTTTCTTT | CASSPTGDTEAFF
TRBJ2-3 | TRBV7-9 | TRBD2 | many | TGTGCCAGCACCCTAACCAGCGGGAGGCCCACAGATACGCAGTATTTT | CASTLTSGRPTDTQYF
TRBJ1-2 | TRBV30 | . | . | TGTGCCTGGAACAGAAACTATGGCTACACCTTC | CAWNRNYGYTF
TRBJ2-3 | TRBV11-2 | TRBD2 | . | TGTGCCAGCAGCTGGCTTAGCGGGAACGTCCCAGATACGCAGTATTTT | CASSWLSGNVPDTQYF
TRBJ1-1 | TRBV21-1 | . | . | TGTGCCAGAGGAGGTACTGAAGCTTTCTTT | CARGGTEAFF
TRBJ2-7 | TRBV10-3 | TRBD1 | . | TGTGCCATCCGCGGGACAGGGGACACCTACGAGCAGTACTTC | CAIRGTGDTYEQYF
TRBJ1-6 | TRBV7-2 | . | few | TGTGCCAGCAGCCGCAGGGAAGGAAATTCACCCCTCCACTTT | CASSRREGNSPLHF
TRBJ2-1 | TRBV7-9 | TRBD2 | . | TGTGCCAGCAGCTCCAACCTTGTAGCGGGGGAGCAGTTCTTC | CASSSNLVAGEQFF
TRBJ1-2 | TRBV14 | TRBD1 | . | TGTGCCAGCAGCCAAGTGGAAGGACAGGCTAACTATGGCTACACCTTC | CASSQVEGQANYGYTF
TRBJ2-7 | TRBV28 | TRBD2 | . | TGTGCCAGCACCCCTGGACTAGCCCACGAGCAGTACTTC | CASTPGLAHEQYF
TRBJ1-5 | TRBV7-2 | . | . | TGTGCCAGCAGCTTAAGGGGGTCCAGCAATCAGCCCCAGCATTTT | CASSLRGSSNQPQHF
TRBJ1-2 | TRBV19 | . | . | TGTGCCAGTATCTCGTCCGGGCGGGGAGATGGCTACACCTTC | CASISSGRGDGYTF